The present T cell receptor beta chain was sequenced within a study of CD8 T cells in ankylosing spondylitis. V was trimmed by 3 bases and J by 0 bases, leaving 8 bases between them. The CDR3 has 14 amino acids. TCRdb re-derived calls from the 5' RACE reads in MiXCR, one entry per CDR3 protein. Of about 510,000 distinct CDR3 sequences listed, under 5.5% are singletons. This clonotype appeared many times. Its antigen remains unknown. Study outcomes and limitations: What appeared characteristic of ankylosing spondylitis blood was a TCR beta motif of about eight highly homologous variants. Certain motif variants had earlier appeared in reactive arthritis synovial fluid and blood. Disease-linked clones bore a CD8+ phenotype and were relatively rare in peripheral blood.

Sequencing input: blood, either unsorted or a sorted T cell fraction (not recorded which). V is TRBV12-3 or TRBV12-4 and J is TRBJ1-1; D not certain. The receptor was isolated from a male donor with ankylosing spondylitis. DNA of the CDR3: TGTGCCAGCAGTTTGCAGGTGGTGAACACTGAAGCTTTCTTT. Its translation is CASSLQVVNTEAFF.